The present entry profiles one TCR beta chain with its context. This clonotype occurred many times. The specificity of this receptor is unknown. No quality values exist for individual bases; no much larger clone is one base distant. Only healthy Caucasian donors were included. The researchers also sequenced three unrelated adults who were not twins: a male aged 18 to 29, a male aged 50 to 60, and a female aged 50 to 60. Miltenyi CD45RO+ enrichment and human naive T-cell isolation kits were used to isolate memory (CD45RO+) and naive T cells from PBMC. Receptors were amplified or captured by 5' RACE. The listed sequencing device is Illumina HiSeq 2000. Template switching introduced a universal primer binding site; the final cDNA contained a unique molecular identifier, enabling accurate counting of TCR cDNA molecules. Specific primers in the conserved constant-segment region were used to synthesize first-strand cDNA for TCR alpha and beta chains. To control for contamination, each cDNA library was double barcoded with a SMART-Mk sample barcode plus Illumina barcodes. TruSeq adapter sequences, together with Illumina sample barcodes, were added in two successive PCR steps. Sequencing of the TCR alpha and beta cDNA libraries was done on the Illumina HiSeq platform using custom primers. Processing in the source paper ran as follows. MiGEC processed the raw reads to extract unique molecular identifiers, while MiXCR was used to determine the CDR3 positions. Recombination models were inferred per individual with the repgenHMM and IGoR tools using an EM algorithm. The analysis of shared clonotypes was done with the tcR package in R, with sharing normalized by the product of cloneset sizes. To study raw recombination without the effects of thymic and clonal selection, out-of-frame nonproductive sequences were analyzed. TCRdb redid the processing of the public reads, applying fastp at Q25 and MiXCR, and retained in-frame beta chains. Each CDR3 protein appears once, grouped with its most common genes and DNA. The authors' filters were not applied to this entry. The sample data list hundreds of thousands of distinct CDR3 sequences, and roughly 6% of these were observed just once. The top ten clones comprise about 2% of the sample.

These data are taken from a study of identical twins (dated by TCRdb to about 2016). Turning to the overall study: TCR alpha and beta repertoires from monozygotic twins, unrelated adults of various ages and cord blood were deep-sequenced to test whether fetal clonotypes persist. To rule out contamination, the twin experiments were replicated at different times with different library preparation protocols. What the work shows at the level of the full study, not this receptor alone: Zero-insertion analyses could be partly confounded by invariant T cells such as MAIT and iNKT, though diverse VJ usage argued against such confounding for most clonotypes. Fewer insertions were carried by abundant cord blood beta clonotypes, a similar but weaker trend appeared in young adult naive repertoires, and no such trend appeared in memory repertoires. Because the same donors could not be followed over many years, the conclusions relied on cross-sectional statistical analysis. Compared with coincidental sharing between unrelated individuals, an excess of low generation-probability sequences was observed among out-of-frame TCR alpha sequences shared between twins. In beta out-of-frame sequences, excess twin sharing was weaker, because having fewer shared sequences lowered the signal-to-noise ratio. In monozygotic twins, recombination models systematically underestimated out-of-frame TCR alpha sharing, but the models matched the sharing seen between unrelated individuals.

The sample consisted of naive T cells sorted from blood. The cell subset or site label of this sample denotes: cells isolated with a human naive T-cell isolation kit. The source is a man in his late teens or twenties in good health.

The CDR3 loop reads CASSYVLGTSQETQYF. The DNA reads as follows: TGTGCCAGCAGTTACGTTTTAGGGACTTCCCAAGAGACCCAGTACTTC. The chain uses TRBV6-5 and TRBJ2-5; the D gene is perhaps TRBD2, on 6 matching bases. The cysteine opens and the phenylalanine closes a CDR3 of 16 amino acids. Solely the CDR3 DNA is kept, with 48 bases framed from the first base. CDR1 and CDR2, looked up from the germline V gene, are MNHEY and SVGAGI. V drops 2 bases and J drops 1 base, leaving 14 bases in between.